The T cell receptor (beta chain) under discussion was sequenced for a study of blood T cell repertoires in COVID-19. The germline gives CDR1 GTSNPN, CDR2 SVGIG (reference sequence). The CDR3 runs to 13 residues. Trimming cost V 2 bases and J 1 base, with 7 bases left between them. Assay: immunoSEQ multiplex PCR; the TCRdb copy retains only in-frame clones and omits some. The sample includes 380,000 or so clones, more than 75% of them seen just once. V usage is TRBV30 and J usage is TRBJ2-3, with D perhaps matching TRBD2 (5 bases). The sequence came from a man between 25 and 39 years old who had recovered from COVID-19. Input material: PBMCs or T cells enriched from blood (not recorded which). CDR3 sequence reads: CAWSRGGTDTQYF. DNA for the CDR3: TGTGCCTGGAGTCGGGGAGGCACAGATACGCAGTATTTT.